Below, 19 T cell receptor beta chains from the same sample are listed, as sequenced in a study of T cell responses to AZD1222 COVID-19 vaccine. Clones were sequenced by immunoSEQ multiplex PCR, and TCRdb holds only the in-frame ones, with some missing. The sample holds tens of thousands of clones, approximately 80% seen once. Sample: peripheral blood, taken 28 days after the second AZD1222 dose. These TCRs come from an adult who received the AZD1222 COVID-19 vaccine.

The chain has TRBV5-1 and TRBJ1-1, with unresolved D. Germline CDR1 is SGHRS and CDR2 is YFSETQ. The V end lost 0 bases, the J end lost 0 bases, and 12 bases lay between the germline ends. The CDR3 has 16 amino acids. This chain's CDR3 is CASSLVPVGMNTEAFF. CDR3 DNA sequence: TGCGCCAGCAGCTTGGTACCCGTGGGCATGAACACTGAAGCTTTCTTT.

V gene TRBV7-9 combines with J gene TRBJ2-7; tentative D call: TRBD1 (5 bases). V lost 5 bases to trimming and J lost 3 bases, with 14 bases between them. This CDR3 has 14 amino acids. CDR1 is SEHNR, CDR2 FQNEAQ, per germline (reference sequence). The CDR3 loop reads CASSPPDTLYEQYF. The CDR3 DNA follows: TGTGCCAGCAGCCCACCGGACACCCTCTACGAGCAGTACTTC.

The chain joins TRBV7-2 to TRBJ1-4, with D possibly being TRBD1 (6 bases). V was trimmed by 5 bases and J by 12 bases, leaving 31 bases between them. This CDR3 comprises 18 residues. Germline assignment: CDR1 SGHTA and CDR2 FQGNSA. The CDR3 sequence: CASSLQSAGQLLHPQLFF. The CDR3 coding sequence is TGTGCCAGCAGCCTTCAGTCAGCCGGACAGCTTCTACACCCCCAACTGTTTTTT.

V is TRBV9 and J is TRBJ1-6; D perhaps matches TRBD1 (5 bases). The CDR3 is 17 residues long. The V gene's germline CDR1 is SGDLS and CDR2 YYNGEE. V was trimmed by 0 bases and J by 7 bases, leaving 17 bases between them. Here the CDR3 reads CASSVGRGSEGNSPLHF. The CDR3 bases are TGTGCCAGCAGCGTAGGCAGAGGATCGGAGGGGAATTCACCCCTCCACTTT.

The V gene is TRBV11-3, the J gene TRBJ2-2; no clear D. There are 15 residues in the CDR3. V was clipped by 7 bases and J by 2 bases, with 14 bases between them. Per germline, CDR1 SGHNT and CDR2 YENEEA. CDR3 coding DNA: TGTGCCAGCACCTCGCCCCGGCTCAACACCGGGGAGCTGTTTTTT. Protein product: CASTSPRLNTGELFF.

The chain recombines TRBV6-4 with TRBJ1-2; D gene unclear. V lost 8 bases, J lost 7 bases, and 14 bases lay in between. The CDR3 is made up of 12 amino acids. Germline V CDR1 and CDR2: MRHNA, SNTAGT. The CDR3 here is CASPPRAAGYTF. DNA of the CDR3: TGTGCCAGCCCGCCCCGGGCAGCTGGCTACACCTTC.

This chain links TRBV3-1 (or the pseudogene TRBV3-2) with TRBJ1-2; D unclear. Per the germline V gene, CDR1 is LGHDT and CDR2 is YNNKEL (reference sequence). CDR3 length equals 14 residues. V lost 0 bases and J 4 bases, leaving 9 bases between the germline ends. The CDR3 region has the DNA TGTGCCAGCAGCCAAGAGGCAAGCCTCTATGGCTACACCTTC. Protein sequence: CASSQEASLYGYTF.

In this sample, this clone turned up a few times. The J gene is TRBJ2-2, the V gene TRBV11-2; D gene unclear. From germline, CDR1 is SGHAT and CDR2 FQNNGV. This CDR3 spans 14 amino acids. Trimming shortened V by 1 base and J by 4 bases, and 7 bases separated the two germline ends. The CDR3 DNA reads TGTGCCAGCAGCTTAGCAGGATCCACCGGGGAGCTGTTTTTT. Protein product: CASSLAGSTGELFF.

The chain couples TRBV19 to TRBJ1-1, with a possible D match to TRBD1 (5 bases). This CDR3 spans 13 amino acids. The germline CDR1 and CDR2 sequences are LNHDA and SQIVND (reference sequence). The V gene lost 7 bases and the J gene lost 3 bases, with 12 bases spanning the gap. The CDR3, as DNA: TGTGCCAGTACGTCCCTGGGGGACACTGAAGCTTTCTTT. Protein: CASTSLGDTEAFF.

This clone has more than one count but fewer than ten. The CDR3 nucleotides read TGTGCCTGGAGTTCGGGGGGGCCCTACTACAATGAGCAGTTCTTC. Its protein is CAWSSGGPYYNEQFF. V is TRBV30 and J is TRBJ2-1, with 8 bases identical to TRBD2. The V and J ends lost 2 bases and 3 bases, in that order; junction bases with no gene match: 6. The CDR3 runs to 15 residues. CDR1 and CDR2 from the germline V gene are GTSNPN and SVGIG (reference sequence). Full variable domain (rest looked up from reference TRBV30 and TRBJ2-1): SQTIHQWPATLVQPVGSPLSLECTVEGTSNPNLYWYRQAAGRGLQLLFYSVGIGQISSEVPQNLSASRPQDRQFILSSKKLLLSDSGFYLCAWSSGGPYYNEQFFGPGTRLTVL.

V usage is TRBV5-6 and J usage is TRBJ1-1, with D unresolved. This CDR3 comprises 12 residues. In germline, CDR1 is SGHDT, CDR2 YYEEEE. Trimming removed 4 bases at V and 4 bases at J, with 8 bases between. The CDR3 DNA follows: TGTGCCAGCAGCCTGTTGGGCACTGAAGCTTTCTTT. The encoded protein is CASSLLGTEAFF.

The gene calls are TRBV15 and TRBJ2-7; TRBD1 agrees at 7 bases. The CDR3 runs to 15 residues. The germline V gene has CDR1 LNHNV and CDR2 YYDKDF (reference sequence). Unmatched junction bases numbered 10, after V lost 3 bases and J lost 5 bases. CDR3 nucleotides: TGTGCCACCAGCAGCCAGGGGACAGCAGACCACGAGCAGTACTTC. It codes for CATSSQGTADHEQYF.

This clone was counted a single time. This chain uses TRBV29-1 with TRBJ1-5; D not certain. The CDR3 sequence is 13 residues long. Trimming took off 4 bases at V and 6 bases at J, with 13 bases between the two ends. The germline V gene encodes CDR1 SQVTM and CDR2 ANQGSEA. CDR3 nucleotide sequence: TGCAGCGTTGCCCCCAGTGGTGGTCAGCCCCAGCATTTT. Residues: CSVAPSGGQPQHF. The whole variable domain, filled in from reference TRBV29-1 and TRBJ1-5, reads SAVISQKPSRDICQRGTSLTIQCQVDSQVTMMFWYRQQPGQSLTLIATANQGSEATYESGFVIDKFPISRPNLTFSTLTVSNMSPEDSSIYLCSVAPSGGQPQHFGDGTRLSIL.

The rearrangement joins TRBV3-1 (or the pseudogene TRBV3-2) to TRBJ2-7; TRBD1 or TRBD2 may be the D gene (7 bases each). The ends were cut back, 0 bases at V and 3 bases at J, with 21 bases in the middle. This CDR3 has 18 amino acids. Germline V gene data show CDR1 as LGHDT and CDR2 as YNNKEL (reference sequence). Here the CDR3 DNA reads TGTGCCAGCAGCCAAGAGGGGGGGGGACGAGACAGGGACTACGAGCAGTACTTC. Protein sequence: CASSQEGGGRDRDYEQYF.

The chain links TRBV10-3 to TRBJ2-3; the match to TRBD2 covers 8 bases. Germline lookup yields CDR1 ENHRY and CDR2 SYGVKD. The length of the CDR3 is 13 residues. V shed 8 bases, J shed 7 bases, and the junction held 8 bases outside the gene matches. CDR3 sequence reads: CAIGVGGAHTQYF. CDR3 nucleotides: TGTGCCATCGGGGTCGGGGGGGCCCATACGCAGTATTTT.

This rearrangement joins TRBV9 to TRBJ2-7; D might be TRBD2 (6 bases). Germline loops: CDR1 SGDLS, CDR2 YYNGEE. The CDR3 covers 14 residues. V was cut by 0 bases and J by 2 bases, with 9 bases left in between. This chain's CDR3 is CASSVASVPYEQYF. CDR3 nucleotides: TGTGCCAGCAGCGTAGCTAGCGTCCCCTACGAGCAGTACTTC.

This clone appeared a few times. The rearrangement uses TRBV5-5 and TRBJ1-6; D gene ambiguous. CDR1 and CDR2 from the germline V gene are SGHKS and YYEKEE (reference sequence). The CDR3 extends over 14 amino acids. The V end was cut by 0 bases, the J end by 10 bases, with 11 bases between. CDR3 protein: CASSLESGYSPLHF. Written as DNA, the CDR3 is TGTGCCAGCAGCTTGGAATCGGGATACTCACCCCTCCACTTT.

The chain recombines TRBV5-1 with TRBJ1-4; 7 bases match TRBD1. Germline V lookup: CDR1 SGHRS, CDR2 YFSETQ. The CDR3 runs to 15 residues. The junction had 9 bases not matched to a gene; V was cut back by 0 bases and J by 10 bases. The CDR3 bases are TGCGCCAGCAGCTTGGTAGGGGGCTCCGGGGGAAAACTGTTTTTT. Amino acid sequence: CASSLVGGSGGKLFF.

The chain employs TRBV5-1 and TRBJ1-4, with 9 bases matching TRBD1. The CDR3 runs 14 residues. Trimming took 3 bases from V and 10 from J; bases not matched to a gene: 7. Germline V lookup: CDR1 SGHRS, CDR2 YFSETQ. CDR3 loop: CASSWGTGSVKLFF. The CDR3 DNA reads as TGCGCCAGCAGCTGGGGGACAGGGTCGGTAAAACTGTTTTTT.